This entry lists 2 T cell receptor beta chains sequenced from one sample in a study of T cells in Graves' hyperthyroidism and ophthalmopathy. Amplification of TCR beta CDR3 regions was performed using RNA transcripts as template. The HTBI primer set drove a first-round RT-PCR of the TCR CDR3. TCRdb itself ran the multiplex PCR reads through MiXCR, one entry per CDR3 protein. This table holds around 530,000 distinct CDR3 sequences, under 20% found once. Sequences were obtained from blood. The receptors stem from a woman aged 18-29 years with Graves' ophthalmopathy.

The chain has TRBV5-1 and TRBJ1-3; D perhaps matches TRBD1 (5 bases). This CDR3 contains 16 residues. With 0 bases removed from V and 1 base from J, the gap between germline ends came to 11 bases. Germline-derived CDR1 and CDR2 are SGHRS and YFSETQ. CDR3 in DNA: TGCGCCAGCAGCTTGGACAGAGGGGTGTCTGGAAACACCATATATTTT. Amino acid sequence: CASSLDRGVSGNTIYF.

In its sample, this clonotype was seen many times. This chain joins TRBV11-1 and TRBJ1-5; possible D gene TRBD1, 6 bases. Trimming shortened V by 4 bases and J by 6 bases, and 19 bases separated the two germline ends. Per the germline V gene, CDR1 is SGHAT and CDR2 is FQDESV (reference sequence). The CDR3 has 16 residues. The CDR3 DNA is TGTGCCAGCAGCTCCTGGAGGGGGTCAAGGTTTCAGCCCCAGCATTTT. The encoded protein is CASSSWRGSRFQPQHF.